Below, 21 T cell receptor delta chains from the same sample are listed, as sequenced in a study of gamma-delta chains in newborns, infants, children. TCRdb reprocessed the reads using CATT. The sample carries about 6,100 delta-chain clones, 1.9% recorded once. Sequenced material: blood. The source of these receptors is a child who was a newborn, infant or young child, either healthy, febrile or measles-vaccinated (not recorded which).

Concerning this clone: TCRdb's protein for this DNA is that of a much larger clone and differs from the translation at residue 11, likely a read error; the protein shown is the DNA translation. The chain couples TRDV2 to TRDJ3, with 8 positions matching TRDD3. CDR1 and CDR2 (germline): GEAIGNYY, EKD. The CDR3 loop spans 16 amino acids. This chain's CDR3 is CACDGIRSWDARQMFF. CDR3 nucleotides: TGTGCCTGTGACGGGATACGCTCCTGGGACGCCCGACAGATGTTTTTC.

Concerning this clone: With only one base between it and a far larger clone, this is likely a read error. Other DNA sequences in this sample translate to the same CDR3. The CDR3 protein is CACDTWGMTAQLFF. DNA of the CDR3: TGTGCATGTGACACCTGGGGGATGACAGCACAACTCTTCTTT. The gene calls are TRDV2 and TRDJ2, with 8 positions matching TRDD3. This CDR3 has 14 residues. In germline, CDR1 is GEAIGNYY, CDR2 EKD.

This clone appeared a few times. Additional DNA sequences in this sample encode the identical CDR3. J is TRDJ3 and V is TRDV2; 10 bases line up with TRDD3. V trimming: 0 bases; J trimming: 0 bases; junction bases outside the gene matches: 10. Germline V gene lookup returns CDR1 GEAIGNYY and CDR2 EKD. The CDR3 totals 21 residues. CDR3 in amino acids: CACDTVLGDPLLSWDTRQMFF. The CDR3 nucleotides read TGTGCCTGTGACACCGTACTGGGGGATCCCCTCCTCTCCTGGGACACCCGACAGATGTTTTTC.

As for this clone: A much more abundant neighbour one base away suggests this may be a read error. This specimen includes other DNA sequences encoding the same CDR3. This rearrangement joins TRDV2 to TRDJ3; 11 nucleotides line up with TRDD3. The CDR3 spans 23 residues. The germline V gene has CDR1 GEAIGNYY and CDR2 EKD. The CDR3 DNA follows: TGTGCCTGCGACACGGTAAGTGGGGGATACGCCGGCAAGAGCTCCTGGGACACCCGACAGATGTTTTTC. Translated: CACDTVSGGYAGKSSWDTRQMFF.

The table lists this clone with a few counts. A read error may explain this, as a much larger clone is one base away. This rearrangement joins TRDV2 to TRDJ3, with 13 bases matching TRDD3. There are 20 residues in the CDR3. With 3 bases clipped from V and 2 bases from J, the junction kept 9 bases outside the gene matches. Germline V lookup: CDR1 GEAIGNYY, CDR2 EKD. The CDR3 here is CACDVLGDTPSPWDTRQMFF. The CDR3 DNA sequence: TGTGCCTGTGACGTACTGGGGGATACGCCGAGCCCCTGGGACACCCGACAGATGTTTTTC.

Judged by abundance, this clone is medium-sized. Other DNA sequences in the same sample also yield this CDR3. The chain combines TRDV2 with TRDJ1; TRDD3 aligns across 8 bases. This CDR3 contains 14 residues. Looked up from germline, CDR1 is GEAIGNYY and CDR2 is EKD. V shed 0 bases, J shed 4 bases, and the junction held 3 bases outside the gene matches. In DNA, the CDR3 is TGTGCCTGTGACACCTGGGGGATCGACGATAAACTCATCTTT. This sequence encodes CACDTWGIDDKLIF.

This clone was detected a few times. A read error is likely here: a far larger clone is one base away. This sample includes further DNA sequences coding for the same CDR3. This chain joins TRDV2 and TRDJ3; 10 nucleotides agree with TRDD3. The CDR3 totals 17 residues. CDR1 GEAIGNYY and CDR2 EKD come from the germline V gene. CDR3 in amino acids: CACDTVGDTWDTRQMFF. DNA of the CDR3: TGTGCCTGTGACACCGTGGGGGATACCTGGGACACTCGACAGATGTTTTTC.

This clone is labeled medium-sized. Since a much larger clone is just one base distant, this may be a read error. Other DNA sequences from this sample encode an identical CDR3 as well. V is TRDV2 and J is TRDJ3; D ambiguous. CDR3 length: 13 amino acids. Germline values: CDR1 GEAIGNYY, CDR2 EKD. V lost 4 bases, J lost 2 bases, and 2 bases lay in between. CDR3 in DNA: TGTGCCTGTGATACCTGGGACACCCGACAGATGTTTTTC. This sequence encodes CACDTWDTRQMFF.

This clone has only a few counts. The TCRdb protein, from a much larger clone, departs from this DNA's translation at residue 5, likely by read error; the protein shown derives from the DNA. V and J are TRDV2 and TRDJ3, with TRDD3 identical over 13 bases. Germline trimming cut 2 bases from V and 3 bases from J; bases unmatched to any gene: 3. The CDR3 contains 18 residues. CDR1 is GEAIGNYY, CDR2 EKD, per germline. CDR3 residues: CACDILGDTRWDTRQMFF. In nucleotides, the CDR3 is TGTGCCTGTGACATACTGGGGGATACGCGCTGGGACACCCGACAGATGTTTTTC.

This clone was detected a few times. This DNA's translation differs at residue 12 from TCRdb's protein, which comes from a much larger clone; a read error is likely, and the protein shown is translated from the DNA. The identical CDR3 is also encoded by other nucleotide sequences in the sample. V and J are TRDV2 and TRDJ3; the match to TRDD3 covers 10 bases. This CDR3 has 18 amino acids. Germline values: CDR1 GEAIGNYY, CDR2 EKD. CDR3 amino acids: CACDTGGYASWGTRQMFF. DNA for the CDR3: TGTGCCTGTGACACCGGGGGATACGCGTCCTGGGGCACCCGACAGATGTTTTTC.

There are a few counts of this clone. A far larger clone is just one base off, so this is likely a read error. This same CDR3 is encoded by further DNA sequences in the sample. V is TRDV2 and J is TRDJ3; no definite D call. Germline CDR1 reads GEAIGNYY; CDR2 reads EKD. The CDR3 has 17 amino acids. The CDR3 loop reads CACDTLWSSWDTRQMFF. The CDR3 DNA sequence: TGCGCCTGTGACACCCTGTGGAGCTCCTGGGACACCCGACAGATGTTTTTC.

This clone showed up many times. Since a far larger clone is one base different, this is likely a read error. This sequence joins TRDV2 and TRDJ3, with D perhaps TRDD3 (6 bases). Germline CDR1 and CDR2: GEAIGNYY and EKD. V was pared by 0 bases and J by 0 bases, with 8 bases between. The CDR3 loop spans 17 amino acids. CDR3 sequence reads: CACDTRGSSWDTRQMFF. DNA of the CDR3: TGTGCCTGTGACACCCGGGGGAGCTCCTGGGACACCCGACAGATGTTTTTC.

This clone is categorized as medium-sized (0.01 to 0.1%). The V gene is TRDV1, the J gene TRDJ1; 7 nucleotides match TRDD3. V gave up 2 bases and J gave up 0 bases; unmatched junction bases: 6. Germline loops: CDR1 TSWWSYY, CDR2 QGS. This CDR3 is built from 16 residues. The CDR3 loop reads CALGEWWGKYTDKLIF. CDR3 sequence (DNA): TGTGCTCTTGGGGAATGGTGGGGGAAGTACACCGATAAACTCATCTTT.

This clone was seen once. A far bigger clonotype differs at one base, so this is likely a read error. Additional DNA sequences in this sample encode the identical CDR3. The chain uses TRDV3 and TRDJ1; D gene unclear. CDR3 length: 12 amino acids. The germline gives CDR1 TVYSNPD, CDR2 GDNSRS (reference sequence). CDR3 residues: CAASEVADKLIF. The CDR3 nucleotides are TGCGCCGCATCCGAGGTCGCCGATAAACTCATCTTT.

For this clone: A single base is all that separates this from a far larger clone, so a read error is likely. The same CDR3 is also encoded by other DNA sequences in this sample. The chain employs TRDV2 and TRDJ2; maybe TRDD3 (6 bases). The length of the CDR3 is 14 residues. Trimming stripped 1 base from V and 8 bases from J, with 13 bases between. CDR1 GEAIGNYY and CDR2 EKD come from the germline V gene. CDR3 DNA sequence: TGTGCCTGTGACACAAGGGGGGACCTTGCACAACTCTTCTTT. Translation: CACDTRGDLAQLFF.

This clone appeared a few times. The mismatch at residue 4 between this DNA's translation and the TCRdb protein of a much larger clone likely reflects a read error; the protein shown is translated from the DNA. This chain joins TRDV2 and TRDJ2; 12 bases are a match to TRDD3. The V gene's germline CDR1 is GEAIGNYY and CDR2 EKD. The V segment lost 5 bases and the J segment 0 bases; nucleotides outside the gene matches: 6. The length of the CDR3 is 17 residues. As DNA, the CDR3 is TGTGCCTGTGGCCTTGCTGGGGGATACGCTTTGACAGCACAACTCTTCTTT. As protein: CACGLAGGYALTAQLFF.

In its sample, this clone was seen a few times. This clone may be a read error of a much larger clone one base away. J is TRDJ3 and V is TRDV2, with D perhaps TRDD2 or TRDD3 (5 bases each). The CDR3 extends over 18 amino acids. The germline V gene has CDR1 GEAIGNYY and CDR2 EKD. The CDR3 protein is CACDSLLVSSWDARQMFF. The CDR3 DNA reads TGTGCCTGTGATTCCTTACTGGTGAGCTCCTGGGACGCCCGACAGATGTTTTTC.

A word on this clone: Other DNA sequences within the sample encode an identical CDR3. V is TRDV2 and J is TRDJ3; 13 bases agree with TRDD3. The CDR3 spans 19 residues. Germline CDR1 reads GEAIGNYY; CDR2 reads EKD. The V gene end was trimmed by 4 bases and the J gene end by 5 bases; junction bases not matched to a gene: 10. In nucleotides, the CDR3 is TGTGCCTGTGATACCATACTGGGGGATACGCGCCGGGACACCCGACAGATGTTTTTC. Translated, it gives CACDTILGDTRRDTRQMFF.

In its sample, this clone was seen a few times. The protein recorded in TCRdb matches a much larger clone and deviates from this DNA's translation at residue 4, suggesting a read error; the protein here is obtained by translating the DNA. This chain connects TRDV2 to TRDJ3; D ambiguous. Germline CDR1 GEAIGNYY, CDR2 EKD. CDR3 length: 16 amino acids. CDR3 residues: CACGTVGSWDTRQMFF. The CDR3, as DNA: TGTGCCTGTGGCACCGTAGGATCCTGGGACACCCGACAGATGTTTTTC.

By frequency in the sample, this clone is medium-sized. This chain uses TRDV2 with TRDJ3, with 12 positions matching TRDD3. After removal of 3 bases from V and 1 base from J, the junction contained 6 bases not matched to a gene. This CDR3 has 19 amino acids. Germline assignment: CDR1 GEAIGNYY and CDR2 EKD. The CDR3 DNA reads TGTGCCTGTGACCGTACTGGGGGATACCCATCCTGGGACACCCGACAGATGTTTTTC. This encodes CACDRTGGYPSWDTRQMFF.

This clone was recorded a few times. The TCRdb protein, from a much larger clone, departs from this DNA's translation at residue 4, likely by read error; the protein shown derives from the DNA. The V and J genes are TRDV2 and TRDJ3, with D hard to call. Deletions cut 5 bases from V and 1 base from J, with 14 bases between. The CDR3 length is 17 residues. CDR1 is GEAIGNYY, CDR2 EKD, per germline. Written as DNA, the CDR3 is TGTGCCTGTGGCACGACCGATTCTTCCTGGGACACCCGACAGATGTTTTTC. Translating gives CACGTTDSSWDTRQMFF.